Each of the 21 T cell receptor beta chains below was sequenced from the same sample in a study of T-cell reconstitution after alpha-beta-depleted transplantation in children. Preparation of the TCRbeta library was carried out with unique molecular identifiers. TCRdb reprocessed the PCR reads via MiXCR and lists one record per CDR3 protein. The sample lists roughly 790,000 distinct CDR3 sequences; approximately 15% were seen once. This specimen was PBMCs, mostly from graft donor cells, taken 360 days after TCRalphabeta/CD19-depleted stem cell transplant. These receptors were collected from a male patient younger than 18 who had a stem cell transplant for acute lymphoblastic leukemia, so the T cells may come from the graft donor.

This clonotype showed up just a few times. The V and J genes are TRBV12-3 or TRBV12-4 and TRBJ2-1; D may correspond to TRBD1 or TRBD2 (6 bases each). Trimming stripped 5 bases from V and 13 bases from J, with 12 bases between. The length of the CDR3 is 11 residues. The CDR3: CASSLRGVQFF. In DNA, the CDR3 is TGTGCCAGCAGTCTAAGGGGGGTACAGTTCTTC.

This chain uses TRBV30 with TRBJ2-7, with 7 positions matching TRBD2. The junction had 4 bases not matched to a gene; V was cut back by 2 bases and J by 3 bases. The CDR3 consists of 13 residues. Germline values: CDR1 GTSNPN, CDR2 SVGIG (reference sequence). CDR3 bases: TGTGCCTGGAGTTCGGGACTAAACTACGAGCAGTACTTC. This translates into CAWSSGLNYEQYF.

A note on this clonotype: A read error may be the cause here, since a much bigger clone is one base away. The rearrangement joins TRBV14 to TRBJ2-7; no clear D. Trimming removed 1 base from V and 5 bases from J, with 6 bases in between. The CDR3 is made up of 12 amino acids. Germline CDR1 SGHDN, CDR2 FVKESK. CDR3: CASSQVNHEQYF. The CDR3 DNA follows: TGTGCCAGCAGCCAAGTGAACCACGAGCAGTACTTC.

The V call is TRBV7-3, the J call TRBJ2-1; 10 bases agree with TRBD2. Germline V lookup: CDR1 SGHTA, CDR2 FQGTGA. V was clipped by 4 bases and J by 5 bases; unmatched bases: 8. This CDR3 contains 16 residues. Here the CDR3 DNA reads TGTGCCAGCAGCTCGCCGGGACTAGCGCCCCACAATGAGCAGTTCTTC. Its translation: CASSSPGLAPHNEQFF. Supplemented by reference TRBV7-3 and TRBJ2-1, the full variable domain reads GAGVSQTPSNKVTEKGKYVELRCDPISGHTALYWYRQSLGQGPEFLIYFQGTGAADDSGLPNDRFFAVRPEGSVSTLKIQRTERGDSAVYLCASSSPGLAPHNEQFFGPGTRLTVL.

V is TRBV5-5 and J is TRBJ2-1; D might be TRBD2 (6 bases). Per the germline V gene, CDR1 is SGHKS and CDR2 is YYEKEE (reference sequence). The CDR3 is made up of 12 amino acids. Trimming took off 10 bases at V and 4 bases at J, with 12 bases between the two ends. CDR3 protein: CASEEGYNEQFF. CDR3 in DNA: TGTGCCTCGGAGGAGGGGTACAATGAGCAGTTCTTC.

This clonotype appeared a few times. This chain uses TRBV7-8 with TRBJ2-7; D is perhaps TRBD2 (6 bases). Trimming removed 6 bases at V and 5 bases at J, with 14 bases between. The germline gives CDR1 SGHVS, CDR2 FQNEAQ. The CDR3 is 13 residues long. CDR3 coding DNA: TGTGCCAGCAGGTCTTCGGGGGTCAACGAGCAGTACTTC. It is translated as CASRSSGVNEQYF.

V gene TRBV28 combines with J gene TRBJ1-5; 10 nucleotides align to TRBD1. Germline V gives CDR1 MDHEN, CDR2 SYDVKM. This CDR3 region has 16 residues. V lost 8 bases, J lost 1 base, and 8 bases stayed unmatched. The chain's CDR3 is CASGTGEVWSNQPQHF. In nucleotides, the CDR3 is TGTGCCAGCGGGACAGGGGAAGTATGGAGCAATCAGCCCCAGCATTTT.

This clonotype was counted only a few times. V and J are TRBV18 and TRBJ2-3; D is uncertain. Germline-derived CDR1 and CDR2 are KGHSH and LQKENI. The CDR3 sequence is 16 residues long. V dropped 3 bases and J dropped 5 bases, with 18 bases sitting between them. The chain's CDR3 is CASSPWATDLVDTQYF. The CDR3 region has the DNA TGTGCCAGCTCACCCTGGGCTACGGACCTCGTAGATACGCAGTATTTT.

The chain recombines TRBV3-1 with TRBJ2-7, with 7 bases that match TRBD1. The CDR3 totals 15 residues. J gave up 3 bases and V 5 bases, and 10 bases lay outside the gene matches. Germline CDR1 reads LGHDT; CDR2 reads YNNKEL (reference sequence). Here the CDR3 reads CASSFRTGGVYEQYF. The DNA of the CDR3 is TGTGCCAGCAGCTTCCGGACAGGTGGTGTCTACGAGCAGTACTTC.

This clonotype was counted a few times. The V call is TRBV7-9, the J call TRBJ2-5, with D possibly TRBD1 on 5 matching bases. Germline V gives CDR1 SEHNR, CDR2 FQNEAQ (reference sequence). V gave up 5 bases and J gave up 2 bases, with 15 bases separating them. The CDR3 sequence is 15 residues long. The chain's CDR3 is CASSHLGTGQETQYF. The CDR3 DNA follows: TGTGCCAGCAGCCATTTGGGCACAGGACAAGAGACCCAGTACTTC. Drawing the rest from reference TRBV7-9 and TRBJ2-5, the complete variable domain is DTGVSQNPRHKITKRGQNVTFRCDPISEHNRLYWYRQTLGQGPEFLTYFQNEAQLEKSRLLSDRFSAERPKGSFSTLEIQRTEQGDSAMYLCASSHLGTGQETQYFGPGTRLLVL.

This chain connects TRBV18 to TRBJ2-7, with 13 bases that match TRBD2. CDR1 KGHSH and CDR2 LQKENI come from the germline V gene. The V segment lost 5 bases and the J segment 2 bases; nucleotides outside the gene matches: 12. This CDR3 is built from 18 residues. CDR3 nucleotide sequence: TGTGCCAGCTCATCGGGACTAGCGGGAAGTCGTTCCGCCTACGAGCAGTACTTC. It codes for CASSSGLAGSRSAYEQYF.

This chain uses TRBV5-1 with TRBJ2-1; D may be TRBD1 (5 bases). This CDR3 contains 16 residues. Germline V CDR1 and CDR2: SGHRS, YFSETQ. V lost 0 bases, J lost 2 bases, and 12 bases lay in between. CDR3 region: CASSLAPGLAYNEQFF. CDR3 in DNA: TGCGCCAGCAGCTTGGCTCCAGGGTTGGCCTACAATGAGCAGTTCTTC.

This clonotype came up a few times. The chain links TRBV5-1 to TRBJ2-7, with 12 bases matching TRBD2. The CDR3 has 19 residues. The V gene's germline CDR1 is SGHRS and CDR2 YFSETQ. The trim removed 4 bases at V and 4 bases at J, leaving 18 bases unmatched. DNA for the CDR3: TGCGCCAGCAGCCCAAGGACTAGCGGGACCTCCCGGATAGCTTACGAGCAGTACTTC. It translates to CASSPRTSGTSRIAYEQYF.

Here the CDR3 DNA reads TGTGCCAGCAGCCAACAGGACGCGACTAGCACAGATACGCAGTATTTT. Its protein product is CASSQQDATSTDTQYF. The J gene is TRBJ2-3, the V gene TRBV11-2; D might be TRBD1 (5 bases). Germline values: CDR1 SGHAT, CDR2 FQNNGV. The CDR3 spans 16 residues. Trimming removed 5 bases at V and 0 bases at J, with 15 bases between.

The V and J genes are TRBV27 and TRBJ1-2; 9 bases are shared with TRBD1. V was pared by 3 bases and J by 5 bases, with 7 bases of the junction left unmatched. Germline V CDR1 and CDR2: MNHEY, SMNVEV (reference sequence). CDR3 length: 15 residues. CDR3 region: CASSFGTGLRYGYTF. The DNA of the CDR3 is TGTGCCAGCAGTTTCGGGACAGGGTTGCGTTATGGCTACACCTTC.

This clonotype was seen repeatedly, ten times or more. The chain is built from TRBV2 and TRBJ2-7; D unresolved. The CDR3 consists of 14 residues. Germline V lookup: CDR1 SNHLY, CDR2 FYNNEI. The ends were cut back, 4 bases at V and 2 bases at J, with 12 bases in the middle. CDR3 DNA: TGTGCCAGCAGTGCTAGGACCCCGCCCTACGAGCAGTACTTC. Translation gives CASSARTPPYEQYF.

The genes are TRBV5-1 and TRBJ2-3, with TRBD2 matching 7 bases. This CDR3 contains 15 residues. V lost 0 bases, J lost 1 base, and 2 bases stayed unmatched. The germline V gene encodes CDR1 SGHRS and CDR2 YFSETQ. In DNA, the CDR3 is TGCGCCAGCAGCTTGGAGCTAGCGGGCACAGATACGCAGTATTTT. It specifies CASSLELAGTDTQYF.

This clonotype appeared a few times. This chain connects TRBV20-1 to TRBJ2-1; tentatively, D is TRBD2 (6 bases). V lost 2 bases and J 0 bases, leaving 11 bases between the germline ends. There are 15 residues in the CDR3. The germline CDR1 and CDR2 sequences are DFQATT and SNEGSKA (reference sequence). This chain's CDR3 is CSARPRDFSYNEQFF. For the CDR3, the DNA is TGCAGTGCTAGACCCCGGGACTTCTCCTACAATGAGCAGTTCTTC.

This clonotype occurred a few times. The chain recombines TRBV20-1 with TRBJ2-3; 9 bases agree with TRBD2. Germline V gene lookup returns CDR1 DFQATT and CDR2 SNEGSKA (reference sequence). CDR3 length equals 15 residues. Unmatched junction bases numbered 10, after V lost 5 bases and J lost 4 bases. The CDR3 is CSAVLAGIVPDTQYF. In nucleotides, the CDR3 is TGCAGTGCTGTGCTAGCGGGGATTGTCCCAGATACGCAGTATTTT.

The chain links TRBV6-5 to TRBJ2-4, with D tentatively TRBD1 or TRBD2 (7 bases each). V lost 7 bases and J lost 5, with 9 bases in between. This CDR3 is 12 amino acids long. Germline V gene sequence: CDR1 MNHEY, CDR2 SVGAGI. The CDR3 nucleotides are TGTGCCAGCACAGGGGGGGAAAACATTCAGTACTTC. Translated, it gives CASTGGENIQYF.

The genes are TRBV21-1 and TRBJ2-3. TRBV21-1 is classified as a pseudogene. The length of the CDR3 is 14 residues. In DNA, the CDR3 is TGTGCCAGCAGCAAATTTCGGACCACAGATACGCAGTATTTT. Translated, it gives CASSKFRTTDTQYF.